This section outlines one TCR beta chain sequence together with its context. In germline, CDR1 is MDHEN, CDR2 SYDVKM. The CDR3 consists of 14 residues. V gave up 5 bases and J gave up 13 bases, with 23 bases separating them. The sample originates from a study of blood T cell repertoires in COVID-19. Turning to the study itself: T cells, B-cell-depleted T cells, or PBMCs provided the cDNA or gDNA that served as material.

In the authors' workflow: Cell counts per sample came from amplifying reference gene primers. Clones were read by immunoSEQ multiplex PCR, and TCRdb kept only the in-frame ones, dropping some. V and J calls plus clone size are reproduced from that table; the DNA served to infer D and trimming. Of 350,000 to 550,000 clones listed, 75% to 90% are singletons. The source is a woman in her thirties with acute or convalescent COVID-19. The specimen sequenced was peripheral blood. The chain is built from TRBV28 and TRBJ1-2; D is possibly TRBD1 (5 bases). The CDR3: CASSLTPQGGSGTF. CDR3 bases: TGTGCCAGCAGTCTTACCCCTCAGGGTGGGTCGGGCACCTTC.